What follows are 11 T cell receptor beta chains derived from one specimen sequenced in a study of blood T cell repertoires in COVID-19. Using immunoSEQ multiplex PCR, the repertoire was profiled, and TCRdb retains in-frame clones only, with some absent. The sample consists of approximately 190,000 clones, just under 85% of them appearing once. The specimen sequenced was peripheral blood. These receptors were obtained from a woman in her 70s with active or convalescent COVID-19.

The V and J genes are TRBV4-2 and TRBJ2-2, with D perhaps matching TRBD2 (6 bases). CDR3 length: 14 amino acids. Per germline, CDR1 LGHNA and CDR2 YNFKEQ. The V end lost 3 bases, the J end lost 6 bases, and 11 bases lay between the germline ends. CDR3 amino acids: CASSHLGGPGELFF. The CDR3 DNA sequence: TGTGCCAGCAGCCACCTAGGAGGGCCCGGGGAGCTGTTTTTT.

This rearrangement joins TRBV9 to TRBJ2-3; 7 nucleotides agree with TRBD2. Germline V gives CDR1 SGDLS, CDR2 YYNGEE. This CDR3 region has 16 residues. J gave up 4 bases and V 0 bases, and 8 bases lay outside the gene matches. CDR3 region: CASSVVEGGPSDTQYF. In DNA, the CDR3 is TGTGCCAGCAGCGTAGTCGAGGGAGGGCCTTCAGATACGCAGTATTTT.

The chain has TRBV5-6 and TRBJ2-7, with D possibly matching TRBD2 (5 bases). V was pared by 4 bases and J by 3 bases, with 11 bases between. Germline V lookup: CDR1 SGHDT, CDR2 YYEEEE. There are 13 residues in the CDR3. CDR3 in DNA: TGTGCCAGCAGCCTATCTAGCTACTACGAGCAGTACTTC. As protein: CASSLSSYYEQYF.

The rearrangement uses TRBV29-1 and TRBJ2-1; a possible D gene is TRBD1 (5 bases). Per germline, CDR1 SQVTM and CDR2 ANQGSEA. The ends were cut back, 4 bases at V and 0 bases at J, with 19 bases in the middle. This CDR3 region has 17 residues. CDR3 DNA: TGCAGCGTTGTTTTTGTTTTAGTAACAGGCTCCTACAATGAGCAGTTCTTC. Protein sequence: CSVVFVLVTGSYNEQFF.

This clone was seen a few times. The genes are TRBV4-1 and TRBJ2-7; 12 bases fit TRBD2. The J segment lost 7 bases and the V segment lost 0 bases, leaving 10 bases of the junction unmatched. The germline V gene encodes CDR1 MGHRA and CDR2 YSYEKL. CDR3 size: 17 residues. This chain's CDR3 is CASSQESLAGGPWEQYF. The CDR3 region has the DNA TGCGCCAGCAGCCAAGAATCTCTAGCGGGAGGGCCGTGGGAGCAGTACTTC.

The chain links TRBV5-8 to TRBJ1-6, with unresolved D. Trimming cost V 3 bases and J 7 bases, with 14 bases left between them. The CDR3 loop spans 15 amino acids. Germline CDR1 is SGHTS and CDR2 is YDEGEE. The CDR3 bases are TGTGCCAGCAGCTCCCAACCAGCGGGCAATTCACCCCTCCACTTT. Encoded protein: CASSSQPAGNSPLHF.

This clone has more than one count but fewer than ten. V and J are TRBV6-1 and TRBJ1-5; 8 positions agree with TRBD1. Per the germline V gene, CDR1 is MNHNS and CDR2 is SASEGT. V trimming: 3 bases; J trimming: 11 bases; junction bases outside the gene matches: 15. This CDR3 spans 16 amino acids. For the CDR3, the DNA is TGTGCCAGCAGTGATCGATCCGGGACAGGACTTCTGGCCCAGCATTTT. This encodes CASSDRSGTGLLAQHF.

J is TRBJ2-5 and V is TRBV5-1, with a possible D match to TRBD1 (6 bases). The CDR3 loop spans 15 amino acids. Looked up from germline, CDR1 is SGHRS and CDR2 is YFSETQ. V gave up 0 bases and J gave up 4 bases, with 13 bases separating them. The CDR3 sequence is CASSLDRVTSETQYF. The CDR3 DNA reads TGCGCCAGCAGCTTGGACAGGGTAACTTCAGAGACCCAGTACTTC. Based on the CDR3 plus reference TRBV5-1 and TRBJ2-5, the full variable domain is KAGVTQTPRYLIKTRGQQVTLSCSPISGHRSVSWYQQTPGQGLQFLFEYFSETQRNKGNFPGRFSGRQFSNSRSEMNVSTLELGDSALYLCASSLDRVTSETQYFGPGTRLLVL.

This sequence joins TRBV4-1 and TRBJ2-3; D might be TRBD1 (5 bases). The V end was cut by 4 bases, the J end by 3 bases, with 14 bases between. The germline V gene has CDR1 MGHRA and CDR2 YSYEKL. The CDR3 is 15 residues long. The CDR3 coding sequence is TGCGCCAGCAGCCGCCGTGACAGCGAGACAGATACGCAGTATTTT. Translated, it gives CASSRRDSETDTQYF.

The sample holds a few counts of this clone. The chain combines TRBV9 with TRBJ2-3, with TRBD2 matching over 14 bases. The length of the CDR3 is 17 residues. V was clipped by 0 bases and J by 9 bases; unmatched bases: 9. CDR1 and CDR2 from the germline V gene are SGDLS and YYNGEE. The CDR3, as DNA: TGTGCCAGCAGCGTAGATATAGGGACTAGCGGGAGTACGACGCAGTATTTT. Residues: CASSVDIGTSGSTTQYF.

The chain has TRBV6-5 and TRBJ1-5; TRBD1 might be the D (5 bases). This CDR3 region has 14 residues. Trimming pared 3 bases from V and 6 bases from J, leaving 12 bases between. Germline CDR1 is MNHEY and CDR2 is SVGAGI. The CDR3 coding sequence is TGTGCCAGCAGTTATGGGCAGGGAAGTCAGCCCCAGCATTTT. Encoded protein: CASSYGQGSQPQHF.